This is a list of T cell receptor beta chains from one sample in a study of tumor and adjacent non-tumor tissue in lung cancer. TCRdb itself ran the multiplex PCR reads through MiXCR, one entry per CDR3 protein. This table has roughly 140,000 distinct CDR3 sequences, around 60% appearing once. Material: lung tumor tissue. Receptors originate from a man in his sixties with small cell lung cancer. CDR3s include the opening cysteine and the closing phenylalanine or tryptophan.

CDR3aa: CASSSAGDRGSPLHF
j_gene: TRBJ1-6
v_gene: TRBV28

CDR3aa: CASSYLLAGPSFHNEQLF
j_gene: TRBJ2-1
v_gene: TRBV6-5

CDR3aa: CASSEVKNQPQHF
j_gene: TRBJ1-5
v_gene: TRBV6-1

CDR3aa: CASSQESENSPLHF
j_gene: TRBJ1-6
v_gene: TRBV4-1

CDR3aa: CASNSGAGANVPTF
j_gene: TRBJ2-6
v_gene: TRBV12-3/TRBV12-4

CDR3aa: CASSLTLTEWETQYF
j_gene: TRBJ2-5
v_gene: TRBV28

CDR3aa: CATSEGEPELNHGYTF
j_gene: TRBJ1-2
v_gene: TRBV6-1

CDR3aa: CSVRHDSYVQYF
j_gene: TRBJ2-7
v_gene: TRBV29-1

CDR3aa: CASSTIRGRPYSNQPQHF
j_gene: TRBJ1-5
v_gene: TRBV6-1

CDR3aa: CSAPRTSDKNIQYF
j_gene: TRBJ2-4
v_gene: TRBV20-1

CDR3aa: CASRFPNQPQHF
j_gene: TRBJ1-5
v_gene: TRBV6-5

CDR3aa: CAGSLDAGGRQSF
j_gene: TRBJ2-1
v_gene: TRBV11-3

CDR3aa: CSARGSATDTHYF
j_gene: TRBJ2-3
v_gene: TRBV20-1

CDR3aa: CASSLARGDSPFF
j_gene: TRBJ2-1
v_gene: TRBV12-3/TRBV12-4

CDR3aa: CASSLRGLSGNILYF
j_gene: TRBJ1-3
v_gene: TRBV6-5

CDR3aa: CASSYRPVRGVSNEQFF
j_gene: TRBJ2-1
v_gene: TRBV11-3

CDR3aa: CTSTPGLATINEHFF
j_gene: TRBJ2-1
v_gene: TRBV11-3

CDR3aa: CATSPSGSVNTIYF
j_gene: TRBJ1-3
v_gene: TRBV6-1

CDR3aa: CASSLAGPFFQPQHF
j_gene: TRBJ1-5
v_gene: TRBV7-8